Sequencing of this T cell receptor (beta chain) was carried out in a study of blood T cell repertoires in COVID-19. Study at large: PBMCs, B-cell-depleted T cells, or T cells provided the cDNA or gDNA that made up the material.

CDR3 length equals 15 residues. The ends lost 4 bases at V and 5 bases at J; junction bases unmatched: 9. Germline CDR1 is MDHEN and CDR2 is SYDVKM. Sequencing was performed with immunoSEQ multiplex PCR; in TCRdb, only in-frame clones are kept and a portion is missing. The sample has about 14,000 clones, over 65% seen once; the top ten hold about 14%. The sequence was collected from a human donor in a cohort sampled during active COVID-19. V gene TRBV28 combines with J gene TRBJ2-3, with 7 bases that match TRBD1. Sample: peripheral blood. CDR3 DNA sequence: TGTGCCAGCAGTTCTACAGGGGTCAGGGGAGATACGCAGTATTTT. Translated, it gives CASSSTGVRGDTQYF.